The table lists the clone carrying this T cell receptor beta chain with a few counts. Its target is not known. From the 5' RACE reads, TCRdb called clonotypes with MiXCR, one entry per CDR3 protein. The table records approximately 670,000 distinct CDR3 sequences, roughly 6% of them present only once. The ends were cut back, 8 bases at V and 8 bases at J, with 16 bases in the middle. The CDR3 runs to 13 residues. The data were taken from a study of identical twins. The study's findings and limits: Rather than following the same donors, the conclusions depended on cross-sectional statistical analysis.

This TCR was sampled from a young man in good health. The sequencing input was naive T cells sorted from blood. The rearrangement links TRBV12-3 or TRBV12-4 to TRBJ2-1, with D possibly called TRBD1 or TRBD2 (5 bases each). The CDR3 protein is CASDRRESDEQFF. The CDR3 DNA sequence: TGTGCCAGCGATCGCAGGGAGAGCGATGAGCAGTTCTTC.